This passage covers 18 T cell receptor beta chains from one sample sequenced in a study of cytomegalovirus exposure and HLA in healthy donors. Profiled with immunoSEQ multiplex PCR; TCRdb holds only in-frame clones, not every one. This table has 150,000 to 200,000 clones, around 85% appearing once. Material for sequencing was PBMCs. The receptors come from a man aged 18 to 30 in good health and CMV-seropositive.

The CDR3: CASSRDRDGYTF. In nucleotides, the CDR3 is TGTGCCAGCAGCCGGGACAGAGATGGCTACACCTTC. The genes are TRBV14 and TRBJ1-2; 7 nucleotides align to TRBD1. This CDR3 spans 12 amino acids. Germline V CDR1 and CDR2: SGHDN, FVKESK. The V segment lost 4 bases and the J segment 6 bases; nucleotides outside the gene matches: 2.

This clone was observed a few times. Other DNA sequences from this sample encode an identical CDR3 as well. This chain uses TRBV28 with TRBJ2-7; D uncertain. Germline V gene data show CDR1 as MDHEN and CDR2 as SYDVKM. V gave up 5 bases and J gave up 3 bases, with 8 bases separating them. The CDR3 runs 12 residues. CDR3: CASSPTDYEQYF. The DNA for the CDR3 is TGTGCCAGCAGTCCCACAGACTACGAGCAGTACTTC.

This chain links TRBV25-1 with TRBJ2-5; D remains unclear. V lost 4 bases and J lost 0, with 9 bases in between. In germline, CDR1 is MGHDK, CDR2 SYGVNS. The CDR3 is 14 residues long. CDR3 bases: TGTGCCAGCAGTGGACTTCAAGACCAAGAGACCCAGTACTTC. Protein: CASSGLQDQETQYF.

The CDR3 DNA reads as TGTGCCAGCAGCCAAGGCCCTAGGGGAGAGACCCAGTACTTC. As protein: CASSQGPRGETQYF. This sequence joins TRBV14 and TRBJ2-5; perhaps TRBD1 as D (5 bases). This CDR3 region has 14 residues. Between the trimmed V and J ends, which lost 1 base and 4 bases, there was a span of 10 bases. Germline values: CDR1 SGHDN, CDR2 FVKESK.

DNA of the CDR3: TGTGCCTGGAGTGTGGGGGGGGTAGGCACAGATACGCAGTATTTT. Translating it yields CAWSVGGVGTDTQYF. The V call is TRBV30, the J call TRBJ2-3; 7 nucleotides line up with TRBD2. The CDR3 loop spans 15 amino acids. Germline trimming cut 0 bases from V and 1 base from J; bases unmatched to any gene: 4. From germline, CDR1 is GTSNPN and CDR2 SVGIG (reference sequence).

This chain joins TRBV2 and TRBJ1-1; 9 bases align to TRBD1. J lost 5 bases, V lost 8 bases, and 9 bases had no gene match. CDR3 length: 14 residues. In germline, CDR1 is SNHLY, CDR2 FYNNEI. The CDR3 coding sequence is TGTGCCAGCCGACAGGGGGGAAGGGGGACTGAAGCTTTCTTT. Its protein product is CASRQGGRGTEAFF.

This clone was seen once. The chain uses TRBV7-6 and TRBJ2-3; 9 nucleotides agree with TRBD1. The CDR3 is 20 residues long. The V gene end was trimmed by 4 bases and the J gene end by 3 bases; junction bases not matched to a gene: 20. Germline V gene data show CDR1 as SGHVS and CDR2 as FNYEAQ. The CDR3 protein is CASSSEGGGLPGQGTDTQYF. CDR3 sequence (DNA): TGTGCCAGCAGCTCCGAAGGGGGTGGGTTACCGGGACAGGGAACAGATACGCAGTATTTT.

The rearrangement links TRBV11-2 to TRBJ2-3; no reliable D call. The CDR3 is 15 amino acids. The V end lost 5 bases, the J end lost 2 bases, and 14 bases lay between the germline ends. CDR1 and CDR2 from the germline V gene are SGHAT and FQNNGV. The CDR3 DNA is TGTGCCAGCAGCCCCTCCGAGCTTTTCACAGATACGCAGTATTTT. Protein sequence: CASSPSELFTDTQYF.

The CDR3 is CASASQGSETQYF. CDR3 in DNA: TGCGCCAGCGCCTCACAGGGATCCGAGACCCAGTACTTC. V and J are TRBV5-1 and TRBJ2-5; possible D gene TRBD1, 6 bases. The CDR3 sequence is 13 residues long. V was pared by 7 bases and J by 5 bases, with 15 bases between. Germline-derived CDR1 and CDR2 are SGHRS and YFSETQ.

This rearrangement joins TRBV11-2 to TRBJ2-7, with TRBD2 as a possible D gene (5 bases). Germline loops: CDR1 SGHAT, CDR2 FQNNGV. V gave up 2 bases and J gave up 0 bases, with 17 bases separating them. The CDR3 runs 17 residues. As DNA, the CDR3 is TGTGCCAGCAGCTTAACGTTCGGACTTCCCAGCTCCTACGAGCAGTACTTC. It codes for CASSLTFGLPSSYEQYF.

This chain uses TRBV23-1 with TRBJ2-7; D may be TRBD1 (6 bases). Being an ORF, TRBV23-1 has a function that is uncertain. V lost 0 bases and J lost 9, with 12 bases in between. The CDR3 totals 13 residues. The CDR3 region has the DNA TGCGCCAGCAGTCAATCGGGGGCAGGGAGGCAGTACTTC. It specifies CASSQSGAGRQYF.

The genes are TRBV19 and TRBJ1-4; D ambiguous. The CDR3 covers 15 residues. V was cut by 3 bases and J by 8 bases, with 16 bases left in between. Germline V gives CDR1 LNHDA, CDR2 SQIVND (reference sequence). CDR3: CASSIAVLAGEKLFF. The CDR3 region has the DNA TGTGCCAGTAGTATCGCGGTTCTGGCTGGGGAAAAACTGTTTTTT.

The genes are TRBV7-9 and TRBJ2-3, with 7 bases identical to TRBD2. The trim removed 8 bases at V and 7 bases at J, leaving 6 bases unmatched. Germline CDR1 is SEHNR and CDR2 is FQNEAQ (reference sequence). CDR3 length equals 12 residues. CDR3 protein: CASVKTSNTQYF. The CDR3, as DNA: TGTGCCAGCGTCAAGACTAGCAATACGCAGTATTTT.

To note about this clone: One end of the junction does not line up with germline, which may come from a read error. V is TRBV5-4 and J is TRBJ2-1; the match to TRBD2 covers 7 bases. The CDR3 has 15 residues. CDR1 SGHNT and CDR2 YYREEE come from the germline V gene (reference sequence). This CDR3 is CASTLGGSSYNEQFF. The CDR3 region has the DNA TGTGCCAGCACCTTGGGCGGGAGCTCCTACAATGAGCAGTTCTTC.

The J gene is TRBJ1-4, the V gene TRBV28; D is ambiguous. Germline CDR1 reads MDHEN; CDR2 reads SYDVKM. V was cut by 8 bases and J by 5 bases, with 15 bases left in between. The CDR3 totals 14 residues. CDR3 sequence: CASGLWTGNEKLFF. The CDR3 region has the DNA TGTGCCAGCGGACTATGGACGGGCAATGAAAAACTGTTTTTT.

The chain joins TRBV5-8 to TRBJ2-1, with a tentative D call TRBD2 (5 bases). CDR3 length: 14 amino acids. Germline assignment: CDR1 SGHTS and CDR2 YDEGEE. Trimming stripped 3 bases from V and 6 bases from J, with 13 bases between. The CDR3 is CASSSKRVSNEQFF. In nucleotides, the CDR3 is TGTGCCAGCAGCTCCAAGAGGGTTTCCAATGAGCAGTTCTTC.

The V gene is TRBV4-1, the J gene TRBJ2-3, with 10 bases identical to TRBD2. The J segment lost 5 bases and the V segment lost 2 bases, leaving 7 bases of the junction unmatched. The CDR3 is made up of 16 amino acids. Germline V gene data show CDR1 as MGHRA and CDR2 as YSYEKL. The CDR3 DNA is TGCGCCAGCAGCCAACCTTCTAGCGGGAGAGGAGATACGCAGTATTTT. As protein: CASSQPSSGRGDTQYF.

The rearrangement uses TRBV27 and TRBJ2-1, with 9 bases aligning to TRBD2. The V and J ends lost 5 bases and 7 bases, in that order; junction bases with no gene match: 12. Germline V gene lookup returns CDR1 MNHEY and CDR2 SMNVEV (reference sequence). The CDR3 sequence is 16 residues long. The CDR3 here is CASSEYRGGARNEQFF. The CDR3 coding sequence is TGTGCCAGCAGTGAGTATCGCGGGGGGGCGAGGAATGAGCAGTTCTTC.